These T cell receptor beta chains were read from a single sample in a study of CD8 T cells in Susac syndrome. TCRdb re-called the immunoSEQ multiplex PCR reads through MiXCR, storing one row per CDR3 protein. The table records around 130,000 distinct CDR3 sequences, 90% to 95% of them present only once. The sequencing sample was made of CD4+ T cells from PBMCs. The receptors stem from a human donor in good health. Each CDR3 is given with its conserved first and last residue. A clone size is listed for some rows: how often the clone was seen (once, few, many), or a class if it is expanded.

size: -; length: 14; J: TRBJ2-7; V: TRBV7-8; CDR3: CASSFEVGTTSQYF
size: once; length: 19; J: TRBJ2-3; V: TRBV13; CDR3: CASSLLDRLDPRGTDTQYF
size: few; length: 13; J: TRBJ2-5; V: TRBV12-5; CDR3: CASGLPRLETQYF
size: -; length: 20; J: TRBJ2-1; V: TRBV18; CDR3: CASSRNVKDSAGSSYNEQFF
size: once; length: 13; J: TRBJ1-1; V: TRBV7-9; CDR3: CASSSQPLSGAFF
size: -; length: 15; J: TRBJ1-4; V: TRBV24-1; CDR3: CATSDDRGPNEKLFF
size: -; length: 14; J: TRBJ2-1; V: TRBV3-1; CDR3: CASSGGDSYNEQFF
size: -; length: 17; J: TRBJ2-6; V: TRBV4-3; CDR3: CASSQGGGSSGANVLTF
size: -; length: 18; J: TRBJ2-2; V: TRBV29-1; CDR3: CSVQTGTVTSPNTGELFF
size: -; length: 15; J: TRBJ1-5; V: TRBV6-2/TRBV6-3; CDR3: CATQSYSSGNQPQHF
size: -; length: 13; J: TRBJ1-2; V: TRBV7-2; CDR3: CASSPGIHYGYTF
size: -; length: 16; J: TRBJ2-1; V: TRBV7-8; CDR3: CASRSAGTSGNNEQFF
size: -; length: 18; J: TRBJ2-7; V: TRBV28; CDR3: CASSTLGLAEWATYEQYF
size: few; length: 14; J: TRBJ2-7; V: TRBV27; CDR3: CASSLSGRVYEQYF
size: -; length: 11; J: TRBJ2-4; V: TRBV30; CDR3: CAWSRESIQYF
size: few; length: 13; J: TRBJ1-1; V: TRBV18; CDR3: CASSLDRNTEAFF
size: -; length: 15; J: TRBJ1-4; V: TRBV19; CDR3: CASSPGQPAYEKLFF
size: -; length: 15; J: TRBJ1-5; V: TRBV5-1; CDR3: CASSLEGGGNQPQHF
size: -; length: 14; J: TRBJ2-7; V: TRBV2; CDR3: CASSEALGAGEQYF
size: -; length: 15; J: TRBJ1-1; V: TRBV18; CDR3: CASSPAGVVGTEAFF
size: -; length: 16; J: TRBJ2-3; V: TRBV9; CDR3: CASSVAGSGYTDTQYF
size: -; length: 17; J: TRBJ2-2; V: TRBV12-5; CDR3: CASGTGPQGPNTGELFF
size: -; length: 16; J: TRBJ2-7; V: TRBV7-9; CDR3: CASSLPPGTSSYEQYF
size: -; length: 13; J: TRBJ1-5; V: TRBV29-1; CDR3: CSVGEGWNQPQHF
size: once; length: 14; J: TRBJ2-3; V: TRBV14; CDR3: CASSHFRTANLRYF
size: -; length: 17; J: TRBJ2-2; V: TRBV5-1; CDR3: CASSLGTSGSHTGELFF
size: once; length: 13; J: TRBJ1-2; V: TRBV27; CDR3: CASSISGGYGYTF
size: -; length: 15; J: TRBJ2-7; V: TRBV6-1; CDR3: CASSIGTVGSYEQYF
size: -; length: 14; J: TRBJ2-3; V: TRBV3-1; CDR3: CASSLGQQYGTQYF
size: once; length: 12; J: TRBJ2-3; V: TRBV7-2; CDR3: CASSLAPRTQYF
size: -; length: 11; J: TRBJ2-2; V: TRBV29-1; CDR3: CSVTIVGELFF
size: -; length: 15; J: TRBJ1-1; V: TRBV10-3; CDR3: CAISELRDRGTEAFF
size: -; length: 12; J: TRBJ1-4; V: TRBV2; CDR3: CASSERHEKLFF
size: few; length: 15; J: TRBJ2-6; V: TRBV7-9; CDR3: CASSQDSSGANVLTF
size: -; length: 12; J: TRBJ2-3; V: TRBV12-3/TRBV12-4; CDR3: CASRYSTDTQYF
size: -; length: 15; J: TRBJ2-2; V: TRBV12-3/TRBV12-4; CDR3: CASRLAGVNTGELFF
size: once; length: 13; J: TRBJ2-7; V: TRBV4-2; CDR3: CASSRRMPYEQYF
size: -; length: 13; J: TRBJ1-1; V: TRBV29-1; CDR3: CSVDRGGGTEAFF